What follows are 17 T cell receptor beta chains derived from one specimen sequenced in a study of T cells in Graves' hyperthyroidism and ophthalmopathy. TCR beta CDR3 regions were amplified from RNA transcripts. TCR CDR3 regions were first amplified by RT-PCR with HTBI primers. TCRdb ran MiXCR on the multiplex PCR reads and lists one entry per CDR3 protein. The table has about 710,000 distinct CDR3 sequences, 16% seen once. The sequencing input was blood. The receptors come from a man between 18 and 29 years old with Graves' hyperthyroidism.

This clonotype was recorded a few times. The rearrangement joins TRBV28 to TRBJ1-1; D gene uncertain. The germline gives CDR1 MDHEN, CDR2 SYDVKM. This CDR3 is built from 13 residues. V lost 4 bases and J 5 bases, leaving 11 bases between the germline ends. CDR3 DNA: TGTGCCAGCAGTTCGGGTTTCAGGACTGAAGCTTTCTTT. Translating it yields CASSSGFRTEAFF.

This clonotype has ten or more counts. The chain couples TRBV7-2 to TRBJ1-4, with 7 bases fitting TRBD1. Germline assignment: CDR1 SGHTA and CDR2 FQGNSA. The CDR3 is 15 residues long. With V trimmed by 0 bases and J by 4 bases, 2 bases remained unmatched. CDR3 nucleotides: TGTGCCAGCAGCTTAGCACAGGGGAATAATGAAAAACTGTTTTTT. Protein: CASSLAQGNNEKLFF.

This clonotype appeared a few times. This could be a read error, since a much larger clone is one nucleotide away. The chain uses TRBV28 and TRBJ1-4; D possibly corresponds to TRBD1 (5 bases). CDR1 is MDHEN and CDR2 is SYDVKM in the germline V gene. The CDR3 extends over 16 amino acids. The V end was cut by 4 bases, the J end by 5 bases, with 17 bases between. CDR3 amino acids: CASSSLQRGINEKLFF. The CDR3 region has the DNA TGTGCCAGCAGTTCCCTCCAAAGGGGCATCAATGAAAAACTGTTTTTT.

The chain joins TRBV25-1 to TRBJ2-5; D is unresolved. Trimming pared 6 bases from V and 6 bases from J, leaving 8 bases between. This CDR3 contains 11 residues. Looked up from germline, CDR1 is MGHDK and CDR2 is SYGVNS. CDR3 sequence reads: CASRVGQTQYF. As DNA, the CDR3 is TGTGCCAGCAGAGTTGGGCAGACCCAGTACTTC.

The V and J genes are TRBV28 and TRBJ1-1, with a possible D match to TRBD1 (6 bases). CDR1 MDHEN and CDR2 SYDVKM come from the germline V gene. The CDR3 sequence is 16 residues long. The ends were cut back, 5 bases at V and 4 bases at J, with 20 bases in the middle. CDR3 nucleotides: TGTGCCAGCAGTACAAGCAGGGGAAGTGACGGCACTGAAGCTTTCTTT. Translating it yields CASSTSRGSDGTEAFF.

This clonotype has a count of ten or more. The chain recombines TRBV20-1 with TRBJ2-3; 9 positions agree with TRBD2. J was trimmed by 2 bases and V by 6 bases; bases with no gene match: 6. Germline assignment: CDR1 DFQATT and CDR2 SNEGSKA (reference sequence). The CDR3 has 14 amino acids. The CDR3 loop reads CSASSGTTTDTQYF. The CDR3 nucleotides read TGCAGTGCGTCTAGCGGGACAACCACAGATACGCAGTATTTT.

The V and J genes are TRBV11-3 and TRBJ1-1; weak D call: TRBD1 (6 bases). The CDR3 covers 16 residues. V dropped 4 bases and J dropped 4 bases, with 19 bases sitting between them. The germline V gene has CDR1 SGHNT and CDR2 YENEEA. CDR3 nucleotides: TGTGCCAGCAGCTCCGAGGGGGGAGGGATGGGCACTGAAGCTTTCTTT. Residues: CASSSEGGGMGTEAFF.

This clonotype was seen more than once but under ten times. At one boundary the junction diverges from the germline segment, which might be a read error. J is TRBJ2-1 and V is TRBV7-9; D possibly corresponds to TRBD2 (5 bases). The CDR3 consists of 14 residues. Per the germline V gene, CDR1 is SEHNR and CDR2 is FQNEAQ (reference sequence). The CDR3: CASSSEKARDEQFF. The CDR3 DNA reads as TGTGCCAGCAGCTCGGAAAAGGCACGGGATGAACAGTTCTTC.

This clonotype has a handful of counts. The chain is built from TRBV27 and TRBJ1-5; 7 bases align to TRBD1. The CDR3 runs 13 residues. With V trimmed by 8 bases and J by 6 bases, 7 bases remained unmatched. CDR1 and CDR2 from the germline V gene are MNHEY and SMNVEV (reference sequence). This CDR3 reads CASGRGGTQPQHF. CDR3 DNA: TGTGCCAGCGGCAGGGGGGGTACTCAGCCCCAGCATTTT.

This clonotype was found many times. This rearrangement joins TRBV2 to TRBJ2-1; D is possibly TRBD2 (5 bases). The CDR3 is made up of 14 amino acids. The V and J ends lost 7 bases and 0 bases respectively, with 10 bases between them. Germline V gene lookup returns CDR1 SNHLY and CDR2 FYNNEI. The CDR3 loop is CASIGESSYNEQFF. CDR3 nucleotide sequence: TGTGCCAGCATCGGGGAGAGCTCCTACAATGAGCAGTTCTTC.

This clonotype was picked up many times. The chain is built from TRBV2 and TRBJ2-5, with D uncertain. CDR3 length: 14 amino acids. With 1 base removed from V and 0 bases from J, the gap between germline ends came to 6 bases. Per the germline V gene, CDR1 is SNHLY and CDR2 is FYNNEI. The CDR3: CASSEGQDQETQYF. As DNA, the CDR3 is TGTGCCAGCAGTGAAGGGCAGGACCAAGAGACCCAGTACTTC.

This clonotype was counted ten times or more. The J gene is TRBJ2-1, the V gene TRBV12-3 or TRBV12-4; D unresolved. V was pared by 3 bases and J by 6 bases, with 6 bases between. The CDR3 contains 12 residues. The CDR3 bases are TGTGCCAGCAGTTTGGGGATCAATGAGCAGTTCTTC. Its protein is CASSLGINEQFF.

This clonotype was seen ten or more times. The chain employs TRBV2 and TRBJ2-1; 7 bases are a match to TRBD2. The V gene's germline CDR1 is SNHLY and CDR2 FYNNEI. After removal of 1 base from V and 8 bases from J, the junction contained 5 bases not matched to a gene. The CDR3 spans 14 residues. CDR3 loop: CASSEGGGPYEQFF. The CDR3 bases are TGTGCCAGCAGTGAAGGGGGAGGGCCCTATGAGCAGTTCTTC.

This clonotype was counted a few times. The rearrangement links TRBV20-1 to TRBJ1-1; D is perhaps TRBD1 (5 bases). The CDR3 extends over 17 amino acids. Trimming removed 1 base from V and 0 bases from J, with 18 bases in between. Germline assignment: CDR1 DFQATT and CDR2 SNEGSKA (reference sequence). For the CDR3, the DNA is TGCAGTGCTAGAGGTTGGGACGCCCAGGTCCTGAACACTGAAGCTTTCTTT. Amino acid sequence: CSARGWDAQVLNTEAFF.

This clonotype was seen many times. The chain combines TRBV24-1 with TRBJ2-7; TRBD2 might be the D (6 bases). The germline V gene encodes CDR1 KGHDR and CDR2 SFDVKD. CDR3 length: 13 amino acids. Trimming cost V 5 bases and J 5 bases, with 12 bases left between them. DNA for the CDR3: TGTGCCACCAGTGTAGGCAGGGAGGACGAGCAGTACTTC. Its protein product is CATSVGREDEQYF.

At least ten counts were recorded for this clonotype. The chain joins TRBV6-1 to TRBJ2-1, with D uncertain. Germline lookup yields CDR1 MNHNS and CDR2 SASEGT. The CDR3 spans 14 residues. CDR3 in amino acids: CALLEASSYNEQFF. CDR3 sequence (DNA): TGTGCTCTATTAGAAGCTAGCTCCTACAATGAGCAGTTCTTC.

This clonotype has a handful of counts. The chain employs TRBV6-5 and TRBJ2-1, with D unresolved. Trimming left V 2 bases short and J 6 bases short, with 11 bases between. This CDR3 is 14 amino acids long. The germline CDR1 and CDR2 sequences are MNHEY and SVGAGI. The CDR3, as DNA: TGTGCCAGCAGTTACCCAGGACCAGGCAATGAGCAGTTCTTC. Translating it yields CASSYPGPGNEQFF.